The clone carrying this TCR beta chain has at least ten counts. Antigen specificity is unknown. These data belong to a study of molecular identifiers for immune sequencing clone quantification. For bulk TCR libraries, previously described methods and listed TCR primers were used. TCRdb analysed the PCR reads with MiXCR anew, one entry per CDR3 protein. This sample has about 640,000 distinct CDR3 sequences; around 20% occur once, and the top ten carry 0.7% to 1%. Study findings and constraints: Among about 1 million naive cells, as was reported, spiked Jurkat TCR RNA from one cell was detectable. Clones exceeding 20 RNA copies carried over 98% of effector molecules but under 1% of naive-cell molecules.

From germline, CDR1 is KGHDR and CDR2 SFDVKD. Trimming removed 4 bases from V and 3 bases from J; junction bases left unmatched: 10. This CDR3 comprises 17 residues. Naive CD8 libraries used roughly 17,000 to 1,000,000 sorted cells and 10%, 30% or 50% RNA. This TCR was recovered from a human donor in good health. Some libraries in this study had Jurkat cell RNA spiked in. Sequenced material: naive CD8+ T cells from blood, with Jurkat cell RNA spiked in. Sample subset: FACS-sorted CD8+CD4-CCR7+CD45RA+ naive T cells. V and J are TRBV24-1 and TRBJ2-3; 9 nucleotides align to TRBD1. In DNA, the CDR3 is TGTGCCACCAGTGACGAGTACCGGGACAGGGAGACAGATACGCAGTATTTT. This translates into CATSDEYRDRETDTQYF.